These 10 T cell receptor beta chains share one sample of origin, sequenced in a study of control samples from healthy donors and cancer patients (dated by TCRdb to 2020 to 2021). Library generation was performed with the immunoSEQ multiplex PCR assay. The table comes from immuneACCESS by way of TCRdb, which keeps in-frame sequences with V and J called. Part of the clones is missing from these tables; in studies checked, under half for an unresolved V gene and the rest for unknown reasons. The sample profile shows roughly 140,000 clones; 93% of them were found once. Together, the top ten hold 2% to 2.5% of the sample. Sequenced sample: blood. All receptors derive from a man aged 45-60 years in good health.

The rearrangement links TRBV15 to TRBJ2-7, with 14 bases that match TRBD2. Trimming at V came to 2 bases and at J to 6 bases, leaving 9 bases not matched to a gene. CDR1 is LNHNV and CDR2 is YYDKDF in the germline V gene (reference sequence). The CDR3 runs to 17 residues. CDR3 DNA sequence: TGTGCCACCAGCAGATCAGGGACTAGCGGGAGTGGGTCCGAGCAGTACTTC. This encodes CATSRSGTSGSGSEQYF.

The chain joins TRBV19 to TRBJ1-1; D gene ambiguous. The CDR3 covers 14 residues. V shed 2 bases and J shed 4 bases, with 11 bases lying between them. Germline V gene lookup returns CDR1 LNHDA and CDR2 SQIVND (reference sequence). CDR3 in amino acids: CASSIFSGFTEAFF. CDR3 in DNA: TGTGCCAGTAGTATATTCTCAGGATTCACTGAAGCTTTCTTT.

CDR3 nucleotides: TGTGCCAGCAGCCCCGCCGGGGGAGGGCCCAACCTTAATGAAAAACTGTTTTTT. Its translation: CASSPAGGGPNLNEKLFF. The chain recombines TRBV7-3 with TRBJ1-4, with D possibly being TRBD1 (5 bases). V was cut by 5 bases and J by 4 bases, with 23 bases left in between. This CDR3 is built from 18 residues. Germline V lookup: CDR1 SGHTA, CDR2 FQGTGA.

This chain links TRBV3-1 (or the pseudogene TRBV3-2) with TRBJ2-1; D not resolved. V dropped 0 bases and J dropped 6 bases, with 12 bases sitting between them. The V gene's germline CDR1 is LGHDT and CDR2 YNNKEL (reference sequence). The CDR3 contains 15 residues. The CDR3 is CASSQERLGFNEQFF. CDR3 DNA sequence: TGTGCCAGCAGCCAAGAGAGACTTGGCTTCAATGAGCAGTTCTTC.

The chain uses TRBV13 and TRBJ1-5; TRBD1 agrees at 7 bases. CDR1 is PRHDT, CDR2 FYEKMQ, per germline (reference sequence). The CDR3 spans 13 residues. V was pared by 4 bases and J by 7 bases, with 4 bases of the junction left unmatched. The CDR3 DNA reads TGTGCCAGCAGCTCCGACAGGGTACAGCCCCAGCATTTT. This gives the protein CASSSDRVQPQHF.

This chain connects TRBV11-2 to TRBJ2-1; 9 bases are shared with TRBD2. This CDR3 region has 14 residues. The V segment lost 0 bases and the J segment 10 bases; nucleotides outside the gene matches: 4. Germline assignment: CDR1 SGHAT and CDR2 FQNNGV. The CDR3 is CASSLEREGNEQFF. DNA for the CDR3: TGTGCCAGCAGCTTAGAGCGGGAGGGAAACGAGCAGTTCTTC.

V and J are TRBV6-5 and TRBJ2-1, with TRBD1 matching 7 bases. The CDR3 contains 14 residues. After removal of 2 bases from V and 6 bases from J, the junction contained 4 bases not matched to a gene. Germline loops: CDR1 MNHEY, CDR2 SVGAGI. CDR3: CASSYGQDLNEQFF. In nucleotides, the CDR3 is TGTGCCAGCAGTTACGGACAGGACCTCAATGAGCAGTTCTTC.

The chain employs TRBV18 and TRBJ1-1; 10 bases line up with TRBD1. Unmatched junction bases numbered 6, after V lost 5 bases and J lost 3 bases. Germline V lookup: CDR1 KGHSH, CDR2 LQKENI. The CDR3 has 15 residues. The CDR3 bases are TGTGCCAGCTCATCCTTAGGACAGGGGGACACTGAAGCTTTCTTT. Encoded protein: CASSSLGQGDTEAFF. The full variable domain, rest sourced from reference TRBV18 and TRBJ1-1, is NAGVMQNPRHLVRRRGQEARLRCSPMKGHSHVYWYRQLPEEGLKFMVYLQKENIIDESGMPKERFSAEFPKEGPSILRIQQVVRGDSAAYFCASSSLGQGDTEAFFGQGTRLTVV.

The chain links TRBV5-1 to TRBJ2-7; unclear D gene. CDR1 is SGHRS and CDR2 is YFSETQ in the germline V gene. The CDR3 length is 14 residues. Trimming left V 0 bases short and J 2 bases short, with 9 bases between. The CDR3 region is CASSLGQAAYEQYF. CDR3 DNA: TGCGCCAGCAGCTTGGGGCAGGCAGCCTACGAGCAGTACTTC.

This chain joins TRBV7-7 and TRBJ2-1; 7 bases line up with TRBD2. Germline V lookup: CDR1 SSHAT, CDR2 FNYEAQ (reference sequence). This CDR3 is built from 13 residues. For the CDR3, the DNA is TGTGCTAGCGCGACTGTGGCGGGAGTTGAGCAGTTCTTC. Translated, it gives CASATVAGVEQFF.